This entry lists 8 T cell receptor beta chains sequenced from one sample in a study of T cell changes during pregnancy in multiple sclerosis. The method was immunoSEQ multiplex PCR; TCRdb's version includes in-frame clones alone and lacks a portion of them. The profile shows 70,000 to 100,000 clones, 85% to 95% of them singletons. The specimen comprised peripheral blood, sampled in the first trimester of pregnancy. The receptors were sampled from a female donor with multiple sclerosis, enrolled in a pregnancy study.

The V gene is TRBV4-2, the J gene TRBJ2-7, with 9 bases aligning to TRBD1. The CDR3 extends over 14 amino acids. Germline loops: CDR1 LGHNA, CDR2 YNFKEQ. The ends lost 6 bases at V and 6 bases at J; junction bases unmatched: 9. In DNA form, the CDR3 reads TGTGCCAGCAGTTCCGAAACAGGGGGCTCCGAGCAGTACTTC. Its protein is CASSSETGGSEQYF.

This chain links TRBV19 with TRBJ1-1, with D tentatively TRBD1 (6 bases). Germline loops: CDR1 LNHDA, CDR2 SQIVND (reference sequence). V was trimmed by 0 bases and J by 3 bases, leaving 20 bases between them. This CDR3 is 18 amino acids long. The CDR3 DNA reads TGTGCCAGTAGTATAGACCGCGTCGGGGGGCGCATTGACACTGAAGCTTTCTTT. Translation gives CASSIDRVGGRIDTEAFF.

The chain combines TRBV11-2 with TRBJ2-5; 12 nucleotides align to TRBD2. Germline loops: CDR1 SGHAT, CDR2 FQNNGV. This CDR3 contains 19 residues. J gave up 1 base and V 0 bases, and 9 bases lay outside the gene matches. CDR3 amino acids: CASSLEEWASGGVQETQYF. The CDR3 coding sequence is TGTGCCAGCAGCTTAGAGGAGTGGGCTAGCGGGGGGGTCCAAGAGACCCAGTACTTC.

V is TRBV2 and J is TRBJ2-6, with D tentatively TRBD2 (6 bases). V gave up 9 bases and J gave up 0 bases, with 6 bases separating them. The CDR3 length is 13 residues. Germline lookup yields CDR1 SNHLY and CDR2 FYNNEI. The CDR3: CARGLSGANVLTF. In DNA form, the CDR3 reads TGTGCCAGGGGACTCTCTGGGGCCAACGTCCTGACTTTC. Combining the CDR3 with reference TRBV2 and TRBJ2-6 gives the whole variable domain EPEVTQTPSHQVTQMGQEVILRCVPISNHLYFYWYRQILGQKVEFLVSFYNNEISEKSEIFDDQFSVERPDGSNFTLKIRSTKLEDSAMYFCARGLSGANVLTFGAGSRLTVL.

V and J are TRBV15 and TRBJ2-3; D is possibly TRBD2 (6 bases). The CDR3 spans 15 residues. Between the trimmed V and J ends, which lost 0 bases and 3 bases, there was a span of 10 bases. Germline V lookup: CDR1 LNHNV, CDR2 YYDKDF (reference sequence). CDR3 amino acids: CATSRDGLRTDTQYF. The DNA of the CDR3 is TGTGCCACCAGCAGAGACGGACTACGTACAGATACGCAGTATTTT.

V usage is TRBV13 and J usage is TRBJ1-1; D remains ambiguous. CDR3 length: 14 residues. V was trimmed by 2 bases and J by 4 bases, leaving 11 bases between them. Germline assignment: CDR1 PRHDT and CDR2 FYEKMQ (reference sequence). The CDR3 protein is CASSLFTGVTEAFF. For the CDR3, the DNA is TGTGCCAGCAGCTTATTCACCGGGGTCACTGAAGCTTTCTTT.

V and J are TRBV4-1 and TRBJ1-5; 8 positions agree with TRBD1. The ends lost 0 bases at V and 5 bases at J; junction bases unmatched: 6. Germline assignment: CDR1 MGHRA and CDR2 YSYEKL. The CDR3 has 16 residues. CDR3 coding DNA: TGCGCCAGCAGCCAAGATCGAGGACAGGGCGATCAGCCCCAGCATTTT. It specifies CASSQDRGQGDQPQHF.

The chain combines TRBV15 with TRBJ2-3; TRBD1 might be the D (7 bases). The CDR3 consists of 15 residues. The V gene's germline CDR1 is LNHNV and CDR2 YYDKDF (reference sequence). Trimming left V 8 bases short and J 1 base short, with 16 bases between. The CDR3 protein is CATDREDMGTDTQYF. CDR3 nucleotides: TGTGCCACCGACAGGGAGGATATGGGCACAGATACGCAGTATTTT.